A selection of T cell receptor beta chains follows, all from one sample in a study of beta chain features in type 1 diabetes. Produced via immunoSEQ multiplex PCR; TCRdb's table is partial and in-frame only. The sample records some 350,000 clones, 8.5% to 10% being singletons. Sequencing was performed on central memory CD4+ T cells from blood. These receptor sequences come from a man aged 30 to 45 with type 1 diabetes. Both conserved end residues are part of each CDR3. D genes are given only for firm matches. The listing skips clone size in some rows; elsewhere it reads once, few, many or a size class.

>TRBV9|TRBJ2-2|-|few
CARSVGGKGTGELFF
TGTGCCCGCAGCGTAGGGGGGAAGGGCACCGGGGAGCTGTTTTTT
>TRBV10-3|TRBJ2-6|TRBD1|many
CAISGETGDSGANVLTF
TGTGCCATCAGTGGGGAGACAGGGGACTCTGGGGCCAACGTCCTGACTTTC
>TRBV30|TRBJ2-7|-|-
CASTTGVIYEQYF
TGTGCCTCCACGACCGGAGTTATTTACGAGCAGTACTTC
>TRBV2|TRBJ1-1|TRBD1|few
CASSVTGVNTEAFF
TGTGCCAGCAGCGTGACAGGGGTGAACACTGAAGCTTTCTTT
>TRBV13|TRBJ2-3|TRBD2|few
CASSLVSSGRAADTQYF
TGTGCCAGCAGCTTAGTTTCGAGCGGGAGGGCCGCAGATACGCAGTATTTT
>TRBV7-2|TRBJ2-1|TRBD1|few
CASSSDRGNEQFF
TGTGCCAGCAGCTCCGACAGGGGTAATGAGCAGTTCTTC
>TRBV28|TRBJ1-4|-|once
CASSQIVGAYSTNEKLFF
TGTGCCAGCAGTCAAATTGTGGGGGCCTACTCAACTAATGAAAAACTGTTTTTT
>TRBV5-1|TRBJ1-4|-|few
CASSLQGTNEKLFF
TGCGCCAGCAGCTTGCAGGGAACTAATGAAAAACTGTTTTTT
>TRBV5-1|TRBJ2-3|-|-
CASSLVGQLTDTQYF
TGCGCCAGCAGCTTGGTCGGACAGCTCACAGATACGCAGTATTTT
>TRBV6-6|TRBJ1-1|-|-
CASRTPGGENTEAFF
TGCGCCAGCAGAACCCCCGGGGGAGAGAACACTGAAGCTTTCTTT
>TRBV18|TRBJ1-4|TRBD1|-
CASSVPGGMGREKLFF
TGTGCCAGCTCAGTCCCAGGGGGCATGGGACGCGAAAAACTGTTTTTT
>TRBV27|TRBJ2-5|TRBD2|few
CASSPTGLAYQETQYF
TGTGCCAGCAGTCCTACCGGACTAGCGTATCAAGAGACCCAGTACTTC
>TRBV5-5|TRBJ2-4|-|many
CASSLEVRGIQYF
TGTGCCAGCAGCTTGGAAGTAAGGGGCATTCAGTACTTC
>TRBV9|TRBJ1-3|-|-
CASSVGVNTIYF
TGTGCCAGCAGCGTAGGGGTGAACACCATATATTTT
>TRBV9|TRBJ2-6|-|-
CATRGLSGANVLTF
TGTGCCACCCGCGGATTATCTGGGGCCAACGTCCTGACTTTC
>TRBV4-1|TRBJ1-2|-|few
CASSQDTQGGGDGYTF
TGCGCCAGCAGCCAAGATACCCAGGGAGGAGGGGATGGCTACACCTTC